A selection of T cell receptor beta chains follows, all from one sample in a study of control samples from healthy donors and cancer patients. Repertoires were generated with immunoSEQ multiplex PCR, while TCRdb's copy carries only in-frame clones and drops some. The data show roughly 86,000 clones, less than 95% seen once. The sequenced sample consisted of blood. These receptors came from a woman under 30 in good health. The CDR3 runs from the conserved cysteine through the conserved F or W. The D gene is left open where the match is weak. Clone size is given for some rows only: seen once, a few or many times, or a class if the clone is expanded.

clone_size	v_call	d_call	j_call	cdr3_length	cdr3_aa	cdr3_nt
NA	TRBV7-9	NA	TRBJ1-1	14	CASSLVAGNTEAFF	TGTGCCAGCAGCTTAGTCGCAGGGAACACTGAAGCTTTCTTT
NA	TRBV27	NA	TRBJ1-1	16	CASSLSRPGDYTEAFF	TGTGCCAGCAGTTTATCGCGGCCAGGGGATTACACTGAAGCTTTCTTT
once	TRBV21-1	NA	TRBJ1-1	17	CASSIWQAEGKDTEAFF	TGTGCCAGCAGCATCTGGCAGGCGGAGGGAAAGGACACTGAAGCTTTCTTT
NA	TRBV18	NA	TRBJ1-4	13	CASSQGSGEKLFF	TGTGCCAGCTCACAGGGGTCTGGGGAAAAACTGTTTTTT
NA	TRBV7-6	NA	TRBJ1-1	16	CASSLSGGEMNTEAFF	TGTGCCAGCAGCTTAAGTGGTGGGGAGATGAACACTGAAGCTTTCTTT
NA	TRBV29-1	NA	TRBJ1-1	11	CSALDSGLAFF	TGCAGCGCTCTAGACAGCGGTCTAGCTTTCTTT
NA	TRBV19	NA	TRBJ1-4	13	CATMAPGGEKLFF	TGTGCCACCATGGCCCCAGGCGGGGAAAAACTGTTTTTT
NA	TRBV7-2	NA	TRBJ1-3	16	CASSTQGSLSGNTIYF	TGTGCCAGCAGCACCCAGGGAAGTCTCTCTGGAAACACCATATATTTT
once	TRBV7-6	TRBD1	TRBJ1-4	17	CASSGRDRGLLNEKLFF	TGTGCCAGCAGCGGCCGGGACAGGGGATTATTAAATGAAAAACTGTTTTTT
NA	TRBV20-1	NA	TRBJ2-7	11	CSATRSGEQYF	TGCAGTGCTACCCGATCAGGCGAGCAGTACTTC